A selection of T cell receptor beta chains follows, all from one sample in a study of PD-1 blockade in classical Hodgkin lymphoma. Measured with immunoSEQ multiplex PCR; TCRdb has only the in-frame clones, and not every one. Counted here are nearly 35,000 clones, approximately 90% occurring once; the ten biggest clones make up 0.2% to 0.25%. Material for sequencing was CD4+ T cells from blood. These receptors originate from a human donor with classical Hodgkin lymphoma. Both conserved end residues are part of each CDR3. Fields, in order: V gene, CDR3 length, clone size, D gene, J gene, CDR3 protein, CDR3 DNA. A D gene is named only where the DNA matches it firmly. Size tells how often a clone was seen (once, few, many) or the class of an expanded clone, and some rows leave it out.

V: TRBV2; length: 12; size: .; D: TRBD1; J: TRBJ1-1; CDR3: CASRRDRGDAFF; DNA: TGTGCCAGCAGAAGGGACAGGGGTGATGCTTTCTTT
V: TRBV7-2; length: 13; size: once; D: TRBD1; J: TRBJ1-1; CDR3: CASGQGIATEAFF; DNA: TGTGCCAGCGGACAGGGCATTGCGACTGAAGCTTTCTTT
V: TRBV7-2; length: 14; size: .; D: TRBD2; J: TRBJ2-3; CDR3: CASSAGLGLHTQYF; DNA: TGTGCCAGCAGCGCCGGACTAGGACTGCATACGCAGTATTTT
V: TRBV7-8; length: 13; size: once; D: TRBD2; J: TRBJ2-3; CDR3: CACREGWADTQYF; DNA: TGTGCCTGCCGGGAGGGGTGGGCAGATACGCAGTATTTT
V: TRBV2; length: 14; size: .; D: TRBD1; J: TRBJ2-7; CDR3: CASTQGTGAPRAYF; DNA: TGTGCCAGCACACAAGGGACAGGGGCACCTAGGGCGTACTTC
V: TRBV11-2; length: 15; size: .; D: TRBD1; J: TRBJ1-4; CDR3: CASSLGAGGGEKLFF; DNA: TGTGCCAGCAGCTTAGGGGCAGGGGGTGGGGAAAAACTGTTTTTT
V: TRBV5-1; length: 15; size: .; D: TRBD1; J: TRBJ1-1; CDR3: CASSPGQGMNTEAFF; DNA: TGCGCCAGCAGCCCCGGACAGGGGATGAACACTGAAGCTTTCTTT
V: TRBV2; length: 12; size: .; D: TRBD2; J: TRBJ2-7; CDR3: CASMRGSEEQYF; DNA: TGTGCCAGCATGCGGGGGTCTGAAGAGCAGTACTTC
V: TRBV7-7; length: 13; size: .; D: .; J: TRBJ2-5; CDR3: CASTKGGGETQYF; DNA: TGTGCCAGCACCAAAGGGGGTGGGGAGACCCAGTACTTC
V: TRBV6-4; length: 14; size: few; D: .; J: TRBJ1-6; CDR3: CASSLTLYNSPLHF; DNA: TGTGCCAGCAGCCTGACGCTCTATAATTCACCCCTCCACTTT
V: TRBV7-9; length: 15; size: once; D: .; J: TRBJ1-4; CDR3: CASSQTQATNEKLFF; DNA: TGTGCCAGCAGCCAGACGCAGGCAACTAATGAAAAACTGTTTTTT
V: TRBV28; length: 17; size: .; D: .; J: TRBJ1-1; CDR3: CASSLPRLQLMNTEAFF; DNA: TGTGCCAGCAGTTTACCCCGCCTACAGCTTATGAACACTGAAGCTTTCTTT
V: TRBV10-3; length: 14; size: .; D: .; J: TRBJ2-3; CDR3: CAIRRDRPGDTQYF; DNA: TGTGCCATCAGGCGGGATCGGCCGGGAGATACGCAGTATTTT
V: TRBV6-5; length: 13; size: few; D: TRBD1; J: TRBJ1-2; CDR3: CASSPQGGSGYTF; DNA: TGTGCCAGCAGCCCTCAGGGGGGCTCTGGCTACACCTTC
V: TRBV7-2; length: 15; size: once; D: .; J: TRBJ2-1; CDR3: CASSRDQNSYNEQFF; DNA: TGTGCCAGCAGTCGGGACCAAAACTCATACAATGAGCAGTTCTTC
V: TRBV19; length: 15; size: .; D: TRBD1; J: TRBJ1-2; CDR3: CASSIGTGREHGYTF; DNA: TGTGCCAGTAGTATAGGGACAGGGAGGGAGCATGGCTACACCTTC
V: TRBV5-1; length: 13; size: .; D: .; J: TRBJ2-2; CDR3: CASSTWGNGELFF; DNA: TGCGCCAGCAGCACGTGGGGGAACGGGGAGCTGTTTTTT
V: TRBV9; length: 13; size: .; D: .; J: TRBJ1-2; CDR3: CASSAPGQYGYTF; DNA: TGTGCCAGCAGCGCGCCCGGACAGTATGGCTACACCTTC
V: TRBV18; length: 13; size: once; D: .; J: TRBJ1-4; CDR3: CASSMTEGEKLFF; DNA: TGTGCCAGCTCGATGACAGAAGGTGAAAAACTGTTTTTT
V: TRBV5-4; length: 13; size: .; D: .; J: TRBJ2-5; CDR3: CASSNREEETQYF; DNA: TGTGCCAGCAGCAACCGGGAAGAAGAGACCCAGTACTTC
V: TRBV6-1; length: 15; size: .; D: TRBD1; J: TRBJ1-2; CDR3: CASSGWGAGGYGYTF; DNA: TGTGCCAGCAGTGGATGGGGGGCAGGGGGCTATGGCTACACCTTC
V: TRBV6-5; length: 12; size: .; D: .; J: TRBJ1-1; CDR3: CASSRGGTEAFF; DNA: TGTGCCAGCAGTAGGGGGGGTACTGAAGCTTTCTTT
V: TRBV19; length: 15; size: .; D: .; J: TRBJ1-5; CDR3: CASSMGGNRREPQHF; DNA: TGTGCCAGTAGTATGGGCGGGAACAGAAGGGAGCCCCAGCATTTT
V: TRBV15; length: 15; size: .; D: TRBD1; J: TRBJ1-5; CDR3: CATSRGDRVVQPQHF; DNA: TGTGCCACCAGCAGAGGGGACAGGGTTGTACAGCCCCAGCATTTT
V: TRBV5-6; length: 16; size: .; D: .; J: TRBJ2-1; CDR3: CASTTRLGTLGNEQFF; DNA: TGTGCCAGCACCACAAGGTTGGGGACGCTAGGTAATGAGCAGTTCTTC
V: TRBV19; length: 15; size: .; D: TRBD2; J: TRBJ2-7; CDR3: CASSSPGGGLYEQYF; DNA: TGTGCCAGTAGTTCCCCCGGGGGGGGGCTATACGAGCAGTACTTC
V: TRBV10-3; length: 15; size: once; D: TRBD1; J: TRBJ2-5; CDR3: CAISGSQGARETQYF; DNA: TGTGCCATCAGTGGGTCTCAGGGGGCGCGAGAGACCCAGTACTTC
V: TRBV2; length: 15; size: .; D: .; J: TRBJ1-5; CDR3: CASSVGGENNQPQHF; DNA: TGTGCCAGCAGTGTGGGTGGTGAAAACAATCAGCCCCAGCATTTT
V: TRBV28; length: 14; size: .; D: .; J: TRBJ2-5; CDR3: CASSSPLGRETQYF; DNA: TGTGCCAGCAGTTCTCCACTCGGGCGGGAGACCCAGTACTTC
V: TRBV2; length: 16; size: .; D: TRBD1; J: TRBJ1-6; CDR3: CASSANRGSYGSPLHF; DNA: TGTGCCAGCAGTGCAAACAGGGGGAGCTACGGGTCACCCCTCCACTTT
V: TRBV27; length: 15; size: .; D: TRBD2; J: TRBJ2-5; CDR3: CASSTGGTPAETQYF; DNA: TGTGCCAGCAGCACCGGGGGGACTCCCGCCGAGACCCAGTACTTC
V: TRBV5-6; length: 17; size: .; D: .; J: TRBJ2-6; CDR3: CASSPYLQGYGANVLTF; DNA: TGTGCCAGCAGCCCTTACCTACAGGGCTACGGGGCCAACGTCCTGACTTTC
V: TRBV19; length: 13; size: .; D: TRBD1; J: TRBJ1-1; CDR3: CASSMTQGTEAFF; DNA: TGTGCCAGTAGTATGACACAGGGGACTGAAGCTTTCTTT
V: TRBV11-2; length: 15; size: .; D: TRBD2; J: TRBJ2-1; CDR3: CASSLESGSGNEQFF; DNA: TGTGCCAGCAGCTTAGAGAGCGGGAGTGGCAATGAGCAGTTCTTC
V: TRBV9; length: 17; size: .; D: TRBD1; J: TRBJ1-2; CDR3: CASSVAVSGQGNYGYTF; DNA: TGTGCCAGCAGCGTAGCTGTGTCGGGACAGGGGAACTATGGCTACACCTTC
V: TRBV5-4; length: 16; size: .; D: TRBD1; J: TRBJ1-1; CDR3: CASSREGGLANTEAFF; DNA: TGTGCCAGCAGCCGGGAAGGGGGCCTAGCGAACACTGAAGCTTTCTTT
V: TRBV5-1; length: 15; size: .; D: .; J: TRBJ1-1; CDR3: CASSPVGGRNTEAFF; DNA: TGCGCCAGCAGCCCAGTTGGGGGGCGGAACACTGAAGCTTTCTTT
V: TRBV18; length: 15; size: .; D: TRBD1; J: TRBJ2-7; CDR3: CASSPGQAETYEQYF; DNA: TGTGCCAGCTCACCGGGACAGGCCGAAACATACGAGCAGTACTTC
V: TRBV29-1; length: 13; size: once; D: .; J: TRBJ1-1; CDR3: CSVGGGVRTEAFF; DNA: TGCAGCGTTGGAGGGGGGGTACGGACTGAAGCTTTCTTT
V: TRBV2; length: 14; size: .; D: .; J: TRBJ1-4; CDR3: CASKEGPADEKLFF; DNA: TGTGCCAGCAAAGAAGGCCCTGCGGATGAAAAACTGTTTTTT
V: TRBV19; length: 13; size: .; D: .; J: TRBJ1-1; CDR3: CASSRVENTEAFF; DNA: TGTGCCAGTAGTCGGGTCGAGAACACTGAAGCTTTCTTT
V: TRBV18; length: 17; size: .; D: TRBD2; J: TRBJ2-1; CDR3: CASSPRAPAGGPSSEFF; DNA: TGTGCCAGCTCACCTAGGGCCCCTGCGGGGGGGCCGTCAAGCGAGTTCTTC
V: TRBV19; length: 13; size: .; D: .; J: TRBJ2-7; CDR3: CASNPEPGYEQYF; DNA: TGTGCCAGTAATCCCGAACCTGGGTACGAGCAGTACTTC
V: TRBV11-3; length: 15; size: .; D: TRBD2; J: TRBJ2-1; CDR3: CASSLGLAGVIQQFF; DNA: TGTGCCAGCAGCTTAGGGTTAGCGGGGGTCATTCAGCAGTTCTTC
V: TRBV19; length: 15; size: .; D: .; J: TRBJ1-2; CDR3: CASSIDPRHDYGYTF; DNA: TGTGCCAGTAGTATAGATCCAAGACACGACTATGGCTACACCTTC
V: TRBV5-1; length: 17; size: .; D: TRBD1; J: TRBJ1-4; CDR3: CASSQNYPGQGHEKLFF; DNA: TGCGCCAGCAGCCAGAATTACCCGGGACAGGGGCATGAAAAACTGTTTTTT
V: TRBV7-6; length: 15; size: once; D: TRBD2; J: TRBJ2-1; CDR3: CASSLVAGGDNEQFF; DNA: TGTGCCAGCAGCTTAGTAGCGGGGGGAGACAATGAGCAGTTCTTC
V: TRBV28; length: 15; size: .; D: .; J: TRBJ2-3; CDR3: CASSHRGGPSSTQYF; DNA: TGTGCCAGCAGCCATCGTGGAGGGCCCTCGAGTACGCAGTATTTT
V: TRBV5-1; length: 15; size: .; D: .; J: TRBJ2-1; CDR3: CASSLGGSGYNEQFF; DNA: TGCGCCAGCAGCTTGGGCGGCTCGGGCTACAATGAGCAGTTCTTC
V: TRBV6-1; length: 14; size: .; D: TRBD1; J: TRBJ1-3; CDR3: CASRTGEAGNTIYF; DNA: TGTGCCAGCAGGACAGGGGAGGCTGGAAACACCATATATTTT
V: TRBV9; length: 16; size: .; D: TRBD2; J: TRBJ2-5; CDR3: CASSLHPTSGKETQYF; DNA: TGTGCCAGCAGCCTCCACCCGACTAGCGGGAAAGAGACCCAGTACTTC
V: TRBV18; length: 12; size: .; D: .; J: TRBJ2-3; CDR3: CASSAAGDTQYF; DNA: TGTGCCAGCTCCGCTGCGGGAGATACGCAGTATTTT
V: TRBV30; length: 15; size: once; D: .; J: TRBJ1-5; CDR3: CAWSVQGVGNQPQHF; DNA: TGTGCCTGGAGTGTACAAGGGGTTGGCAATCAGCCCCAGCATTTT
V: TRBV25-1; length: 15; size: few; D: TRBD1; J: TRBJ1-6; CDR3: CASSEWGQNYSPLHF; DNA: TGTGCCAGCAGTGAATGGGGACAGAATTATTCACCCCTCCACTTT
V: TRBV29-1; length: 14; size: .; D: .; J: TRBJ1-2; CDR3: CSVDPGLANYGYTF; DNA: TGCAGCGTTGATCCAGGGCTAGCTAACTATGGCTACACCTTC
V: TRBV5-4; length: 16; size: .; D: TRBD1; J: TRBJ1-1; CDR3: CASSLAGGGSNTEAFF; DNA: TGTGCCAGCAGCTTGGCAGGGGGAGGGTCCAACACTGAAGCTTTCTTT
V: TRBV25-1; length: 14; size: .; D: .; J: TRBJ1-4; CDR3: CASSEGRGREKLFF; DNA: TGTGCCAGCAGTGAGGGCAGGGGTCGGGAAAAACTGTTTTTT